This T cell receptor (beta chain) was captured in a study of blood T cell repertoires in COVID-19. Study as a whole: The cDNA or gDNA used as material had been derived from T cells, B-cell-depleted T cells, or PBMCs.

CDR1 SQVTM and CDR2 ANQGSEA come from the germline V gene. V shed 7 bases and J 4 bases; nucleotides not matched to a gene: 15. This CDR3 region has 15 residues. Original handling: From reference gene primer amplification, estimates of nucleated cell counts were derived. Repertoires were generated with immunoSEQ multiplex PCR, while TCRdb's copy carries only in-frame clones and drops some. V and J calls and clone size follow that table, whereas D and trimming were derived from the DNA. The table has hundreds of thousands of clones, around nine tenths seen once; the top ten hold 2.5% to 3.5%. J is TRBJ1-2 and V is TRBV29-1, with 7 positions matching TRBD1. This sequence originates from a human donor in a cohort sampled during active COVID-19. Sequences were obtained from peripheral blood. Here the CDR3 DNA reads TGCAGCGCTGGGGTACAGGGGAGATTCGGCTATGGCTACACCTTC. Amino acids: CSAGVQGRFGYGYTF. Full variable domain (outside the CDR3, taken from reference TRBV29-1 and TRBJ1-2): SAVISQKPSRDICQRGTSLTIQCQVDSQVTMMFWYRQQPGQSLTLIATANQGSEATYESGFVIDKFPISRPNLTFSTLTVSNMSPEDSSIYLCSAGVQGRFGYGYTFGSGTRLTVV.